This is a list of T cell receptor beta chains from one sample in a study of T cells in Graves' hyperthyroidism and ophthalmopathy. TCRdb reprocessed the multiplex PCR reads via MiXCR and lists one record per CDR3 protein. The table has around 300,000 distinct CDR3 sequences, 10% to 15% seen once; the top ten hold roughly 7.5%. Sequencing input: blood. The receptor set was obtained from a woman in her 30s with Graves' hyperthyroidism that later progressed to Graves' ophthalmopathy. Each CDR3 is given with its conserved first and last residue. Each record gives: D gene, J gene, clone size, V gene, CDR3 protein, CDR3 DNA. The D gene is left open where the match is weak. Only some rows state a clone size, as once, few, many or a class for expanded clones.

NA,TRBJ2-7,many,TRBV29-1,CSVESGEQYF,TGCAGCGTTGAGTCTGGCGAGCAGTACTTC
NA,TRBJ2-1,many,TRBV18,CASEGGNEQFF,TGTGCCAGCGAGGGGGGCAATGAGCAGTTCTTC
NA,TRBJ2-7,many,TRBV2,CASNSAVYEQYF,TGTGCCAGCAACTCTGCGGTATACGAGCAGTACTTC
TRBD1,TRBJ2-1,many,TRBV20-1,CSAPVRDRPGDEQFF,TGCAGTGCACCAGTACGGGACAGGCCAGGCGATGAGCAGTTCTTC
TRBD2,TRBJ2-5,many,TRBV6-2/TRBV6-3,CASSYGAGEKETQYF,TGTGCCAGCAGTTACGGAGCGGGAGAGAAAGAGACCCAGTACTTC
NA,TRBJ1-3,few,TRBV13,CASSLAGARNTIYF,TGTGCCAGCAGCTTAGCGGGAGCTAGAAACACCATATATTTT
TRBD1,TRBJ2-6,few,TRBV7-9,CASRLTQGAGANVLTF,TGTGCCAGCAGACTCACCCAGGGGGCTGGGGCCAACGTCCTGACTTTC
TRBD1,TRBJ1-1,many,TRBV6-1,CASSPRPGTGGGNTEAFF,TGTGCCAGCAGTCCACGTCCCGGGACAGGGGGGGGGAACACTGAAGCTTTCTTT
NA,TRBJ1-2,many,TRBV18,CASSTDGTNYGYTF,TGTGCCAGCTCAACGGACGGGACTAACTATGGCTACACCTTC
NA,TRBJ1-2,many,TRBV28,CASISGHAGDYGYTF,TGTGCCAGCATTTCGGGGCACGCAGGGGACTATGGCTACACCTTC
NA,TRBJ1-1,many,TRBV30,CAWSALNTEAFF,TGTGCCTGGAGTGCCCTGAACACTGAAGCTTTCTTT
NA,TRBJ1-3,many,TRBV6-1,CASSYGYSGNTIYF,TGTGCCAGCAGTTACGGGTACTCTGGAAACACCATATATTTT
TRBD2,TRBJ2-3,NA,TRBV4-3,CASSQSGRETDTQYF,TGCGCCAGCAGCCAAAGCGGGAGGGAAACAGATACGCAGTATTTT
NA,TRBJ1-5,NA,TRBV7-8,CASSLAVGWNSNQPQHF,TGTGCCAGCAGCTTAGCGGTAGGGTGGAATAGCAATCAGCCCCAGCATTTT
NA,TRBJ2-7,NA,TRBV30,CAWTAFPYEQYF,TGTGCCTGGACAGCGTTCCCCTACGAGCAGTACTTC
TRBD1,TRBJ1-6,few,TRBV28,CASSSGTGDSPLHF,TGTGCCAGCAGTTCCGGGACAGGAGATTCACCCCTCCACTTT
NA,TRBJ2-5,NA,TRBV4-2,CASSPGPVETQYF,TGTGCCAGCAGCCCGGGACCTGTGGAGACCCAGTACTTC
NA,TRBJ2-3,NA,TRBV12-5,CASGLGQPRGTQYF,TGTGCTAGTGGTTTGGGACAGCCGCGAGGTACGCAGTATTTT
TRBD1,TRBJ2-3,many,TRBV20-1,CSATTTGTGTDTQYF,TGCAGTGCTACCACCACCGGGACAGGCACAGATACGCAGTATTTT
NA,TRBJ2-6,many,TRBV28,CASREGGSGANVLTF,TGTGCCAGCAGGGAAGGGGGGTCTGGGGCCAACGTCCTGACTTTC
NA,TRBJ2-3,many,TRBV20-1,CSAKGDGAGDTQYF,TGCAGTGCTAAGGGAGACGGCGCGGGAGATACGCAGTATTTT
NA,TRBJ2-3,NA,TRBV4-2,CASSPDVGASTDTQYF,TGTGCCAGCAGCCCGGACGTTGGGGCTAGCACAGATACGCAGTATTTT
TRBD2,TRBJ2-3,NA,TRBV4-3,CASSQPLAGGTDTQYF,TGCGCCAGCAGCCAACCACTAGCGGGAGGCACAGATACGCAGTATTTT
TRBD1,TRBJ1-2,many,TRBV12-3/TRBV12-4,CASRRDRYNYGYTF,TGTGCCAGCAGACGGGACAGATATAACTATGGCTACACCTTC
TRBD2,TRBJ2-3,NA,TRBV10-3,CASKTSGSADTQYF,TGTGCCAGCAAAACTAGCGGGAGTGCAGATACGCAGTATTTT
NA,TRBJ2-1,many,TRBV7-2,CASSPGPFGSEQFF,TGTGCCAGCAGCCCGGGACCGTTCGGGAGTGAGCAGTTCTTC
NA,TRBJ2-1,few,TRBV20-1,CSARVGVELGNEQFF,TGCAGTGCTAGAGTGGGAGTCGAGTTGGGAAATGAGCAGTTCTTC
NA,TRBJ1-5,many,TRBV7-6,CASSLEPEGSNQPQHF,TGTGCCAGCAGCCTCGAACCCGAGGGGAGCAATCAGCCCCAGCATTTT
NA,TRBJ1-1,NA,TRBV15,CATRDPRNTEAFF,TGTGCCACCAGAGACCCTCGGAACACTGAAGCTTTCTTT
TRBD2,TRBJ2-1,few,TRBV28,CASSLWGLASSYNEQFF,TGTGCCAGCAGTTTATGGGGACTAGCGAGCTCCTACAATGAGCAGTTCTTC
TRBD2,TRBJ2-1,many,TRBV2,CASSLAGGPYEQFF,TGTGCCAGCAGCCTAGCGGGAGGGCCCTATGAGCAGTTCTTC
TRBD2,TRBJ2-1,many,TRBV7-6,CASSSHLAGDLGEQFF,TGTGCCAGCAGCTCCCATCTAGCGGGAGACTTGGGTGAGCAGTTCTTC
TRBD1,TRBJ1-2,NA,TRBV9,CASGDRGFHGYTF,TGTGCCAGCGGGGACAGAGGCTTCCATGGCTACACCTTC
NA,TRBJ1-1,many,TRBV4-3,CASSQVRSAVTEAFF,TGCGCCAGCAGCCAAGTAAGATCGGCAGTAACTGAAGCTTTCTTT
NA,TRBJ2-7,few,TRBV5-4,CASSLYQGPSSYEQYF,TGTGCCAGCAGCTTATACCAGGGTCCGAGCTCCTACGAGCAGTACTTC
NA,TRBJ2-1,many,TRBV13,CAAGKRPKSGSYNEQFF,TGTGCCGCAGGAAAGCGGCCCAAATCAGGCTCCTACAATGAGCAGTTCTTC
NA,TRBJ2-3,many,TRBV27,CASSPHGREDTDTQYF,TGTGCCAGCAGTCCCCATGGCAGGGAGGACACAGATACGCAGTATTTT
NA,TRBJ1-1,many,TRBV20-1,CSATGGAWAFF,TGCAGTGCTACGGGGGGGGCTTGGGCTTTCTTT
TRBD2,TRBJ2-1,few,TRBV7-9,CASSPSGGVGEGRETYNEQFF,TGCGCCAGCAGCCCTTCGGGTGGGGTGGGGGAGGGCAGGGAAACCTACAATGAGCAGTTCTTC
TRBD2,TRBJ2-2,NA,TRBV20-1,CSARDRLAGATGELFF,TGCAGTGCTAGAGATCGACTAGCGGGAGCCACCGGGGAGCTGTTTTTT
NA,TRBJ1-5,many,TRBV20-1,CSARSGGENQPQHF,TGCAGTGCTAGAAGCGGGGGCGAGAATCAGCCCCAGCATTTT
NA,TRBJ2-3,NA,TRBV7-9,CASSFEHSYIGPDTQYF,TGTGCCAGCAGCTTCGAGCACTCTTATATTGGGCCAGATACGCAGTATTTT
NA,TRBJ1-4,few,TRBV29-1,CSVEGGGGSEKLFF,TGCAGCGTTGAAGGAGGAGGGGGGAGTGAAAAACTGTTTTTT
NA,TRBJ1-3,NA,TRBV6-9,CASSYGRSGNTIYF,TGTGCCAGCAGTTACGGCCGCTCTGGAAACACCATATATTTT
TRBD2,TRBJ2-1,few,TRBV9,CASRHTGTTNEQFF,TGTGCCAGCAGACATACCGGGACTACCAATGAGCAGTTCTTC
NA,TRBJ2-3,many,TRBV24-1,CATSDFPGGDTQYF,TGTGCCACCAGTGATTTCCCTGGGGGAGATACGCAGTATTTT
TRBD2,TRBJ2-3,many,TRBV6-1,CASGLAGVPDTQYF,TGTGCCAGCGGACTAGCGGGAGTTCCGGATACGCAGTATTTT
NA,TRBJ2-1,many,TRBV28,CASSIRAFEDEQFF,TGTGCCAGCAGCATCCGGGCCTTCGAGGATGAGCAGTTCTTC
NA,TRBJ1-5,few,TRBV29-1,CSVWEGGNQPQHF,TGCAGCGTCTGGGAGGGGGGGAATCAGCCCCAGCATTTT
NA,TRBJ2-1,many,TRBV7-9,CASSLGAGNEQFF,TGTGCCAGCAGCTTAGGAGCGGGCAATGAGCAGTTCTTC
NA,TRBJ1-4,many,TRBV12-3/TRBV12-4,CASSFITGTSVEKLFF,TGTGCCAGCAGTTTCATCACGGGTACTAGCGTGGAAAAACTGTTTTTT
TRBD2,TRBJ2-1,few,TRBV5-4,CASSWAVGLEGDEQFF,TGTGCCAGCAGCTGGGCCGTAGGACTAGAAGGCGATGAGCAGTTCTTC
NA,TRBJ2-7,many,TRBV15,CATSRTTFPDEQYF,TGTGCCACCAGCAGAACGACATTTCCGGACGAGCAGTACTTC
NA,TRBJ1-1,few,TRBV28,CASSFQTNTEAFF,TGTGCCAGCAGTTTTCAGACGAACACTGAAGCTTTCTTT
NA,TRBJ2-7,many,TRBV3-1,CASSLSTDTPYEQYF,TGTGCCAGCAGCCTTTCGACGGATACCCCCTACGAGCAGTACTTC
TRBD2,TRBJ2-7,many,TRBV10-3,CAISRTSGKVVEQYF,TGTGCCATCAGTAGGACTAGCGGGAAGGTGGTCGAGCAGTACTTC
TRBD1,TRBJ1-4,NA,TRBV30,CAWSPGQGAMREKLFF,TGTGCCTGGAGCCCAGGACAGGGGGCGATGCGCGAAAAACTGTTTTTT
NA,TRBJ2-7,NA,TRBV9,CASSVDQGSGYEQYF,TGTGCCAGCAGCGTAGACCAGGGTAGCGGCTACGAGCAGTACTTC